This TCR beta chain derives from a study of cytomegalovirus exposure and HLA in healthy donors. Study-level information: Some 180 million T cells yielded 117 million unique TCR beta sequences in earlier analysis.

Trimming cost V 8 bases and J 3 bases, with 7 bases left between them. CDR3 length: 11 amino acids. Looked up from germline, CDR1 is SNHLY and CDR2 is FYNNEI. The PCR was carried out with 60 Vbeta primers and 13 Jbeta primers. TCRdb keeps only in-frame clones here, not all; method: immunoSEQ multiplex PCR. This table holds tens of thousands of clones, about 81% found once. This clone appeared once. The antigen is undetermined. General observations from the study: The study listed 164 cytomegalovirus-associated TCR beta chains. Upon later analysis, HLA-associated TCR beta chains proved more clonally expanded than other, equally common chains.

The material sequenced was PBMCs. The sequence was collected from a woman aged 40 to 50 in good health and CMV-seronegative. The rearrangement uses TRBV2 and TRBJ2-5; D is uncertain. CDR3 loop: CASHREETQYF. The CDR3 DNA reads as TGTGCCAGCCATCGAGAAGAGACCCAGTACTTC.